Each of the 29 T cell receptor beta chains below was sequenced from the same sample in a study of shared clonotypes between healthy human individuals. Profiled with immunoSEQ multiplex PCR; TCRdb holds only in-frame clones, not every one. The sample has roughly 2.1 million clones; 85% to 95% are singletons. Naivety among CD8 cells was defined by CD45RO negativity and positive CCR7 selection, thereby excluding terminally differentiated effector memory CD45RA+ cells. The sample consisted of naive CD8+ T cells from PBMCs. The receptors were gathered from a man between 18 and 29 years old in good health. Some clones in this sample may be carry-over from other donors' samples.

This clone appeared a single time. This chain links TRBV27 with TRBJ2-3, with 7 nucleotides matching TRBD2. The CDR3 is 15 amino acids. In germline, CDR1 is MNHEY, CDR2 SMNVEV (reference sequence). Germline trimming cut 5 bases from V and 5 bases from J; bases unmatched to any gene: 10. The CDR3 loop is CASSPTWGREDTQYF. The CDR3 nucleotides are TGTGCCAGCAGTCCAACTTGGGGGAGGGAAGATACGCAGTATTTT.

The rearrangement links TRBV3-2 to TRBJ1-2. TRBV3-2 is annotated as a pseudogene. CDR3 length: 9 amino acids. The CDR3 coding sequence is TGTGCCTCGGGCTATGGCTACACCTTC. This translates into CASGYGYTF.

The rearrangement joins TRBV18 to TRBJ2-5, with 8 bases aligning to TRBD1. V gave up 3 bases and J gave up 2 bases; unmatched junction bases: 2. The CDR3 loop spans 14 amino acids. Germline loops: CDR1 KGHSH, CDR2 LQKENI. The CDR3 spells CASSPGQGQETQYF. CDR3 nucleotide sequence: TGTGCCAGCTCACCCGGACAGGGACAAGAGACCCAGTACTTC.

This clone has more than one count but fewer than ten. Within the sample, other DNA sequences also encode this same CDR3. The CDR3 bases are TGCAGCGTCCCTCGGGAGAACTATGGCTACACCTTC. This codes for CSVPRENYGYTF. This chain connects TRBV29-1 to TRBJ1-2, with unresolved D. The CDR3 length is 12 residues. Looked up from germline, CDR1 is SQVTM and CDR2 is ANQGSEA. V gave up 6 bases and J gave up 2 bases, with 10 bases separating them. Supplemented by reference TRBV29-1 and TRBJ1-2, the full variable domain reads SAVISQKPSRDICQRGTSLTIQCQVDSQVTMMFWYRQQPGQSLTLIATANQGSEATYESGFVIDKFPISRPNLTFSTLTVSNMSPEDSSIYLCSVPRENYGYTFGSGTRLTVV.

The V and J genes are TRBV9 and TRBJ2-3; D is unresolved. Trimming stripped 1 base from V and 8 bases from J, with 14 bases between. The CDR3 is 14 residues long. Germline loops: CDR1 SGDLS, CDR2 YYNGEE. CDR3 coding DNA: TGTGCCAGCAGCGTAAGAAGTGGTTCAGGTACGCAGTATTTT. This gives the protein CASSVRSGSGTQYF.

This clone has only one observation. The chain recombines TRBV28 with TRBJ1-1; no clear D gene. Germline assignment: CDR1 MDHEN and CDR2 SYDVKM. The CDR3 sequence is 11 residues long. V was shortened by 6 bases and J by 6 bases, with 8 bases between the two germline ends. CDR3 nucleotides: TGTGCCAGCAGGCTGGATCCTGAAGCTTTCTTT. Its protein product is CASRLDPEAFF.

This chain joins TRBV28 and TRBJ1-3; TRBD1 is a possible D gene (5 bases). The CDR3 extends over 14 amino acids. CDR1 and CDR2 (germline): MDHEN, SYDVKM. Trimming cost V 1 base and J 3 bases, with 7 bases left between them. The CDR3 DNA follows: TGTGCCAGCAGTTTATTCGGGGGTGGAAACACCATATATTTT. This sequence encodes CASSLFGGGNTIYF.

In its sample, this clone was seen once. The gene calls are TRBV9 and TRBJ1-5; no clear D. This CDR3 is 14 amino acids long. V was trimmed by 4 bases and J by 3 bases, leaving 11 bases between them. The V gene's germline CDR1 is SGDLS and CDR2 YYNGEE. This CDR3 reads CASSFAGSNQPQHF. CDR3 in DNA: TGTGCCAGCAGCTTTGCGGGGTCCAATCAGCCCCAGCATTTT.

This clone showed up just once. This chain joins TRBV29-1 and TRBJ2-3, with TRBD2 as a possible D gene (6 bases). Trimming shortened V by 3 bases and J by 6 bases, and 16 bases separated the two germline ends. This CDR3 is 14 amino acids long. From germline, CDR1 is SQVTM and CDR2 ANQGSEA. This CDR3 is CSVDGLEGVDTQYF. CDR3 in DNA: TGCAGCGTTGATGGGTTGGAGGGAGTCGATACGCAGTATTTT.

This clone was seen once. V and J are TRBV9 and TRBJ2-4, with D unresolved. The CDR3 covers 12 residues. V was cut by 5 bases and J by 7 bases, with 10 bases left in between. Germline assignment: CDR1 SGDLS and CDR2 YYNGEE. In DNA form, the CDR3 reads TGTGCCAGCAGGGGCCCGGAGAACATTCAGTACTTC. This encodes CASRGPENIQYF.

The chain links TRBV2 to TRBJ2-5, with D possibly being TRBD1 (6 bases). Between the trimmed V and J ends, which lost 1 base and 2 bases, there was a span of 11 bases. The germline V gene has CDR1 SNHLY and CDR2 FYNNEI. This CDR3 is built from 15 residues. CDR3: CASSEGRGGQETQYF. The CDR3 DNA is TGTGCCAGCAGTGAAGGTAGAGGGGGTCAAGAGACCCAGTACTTC.

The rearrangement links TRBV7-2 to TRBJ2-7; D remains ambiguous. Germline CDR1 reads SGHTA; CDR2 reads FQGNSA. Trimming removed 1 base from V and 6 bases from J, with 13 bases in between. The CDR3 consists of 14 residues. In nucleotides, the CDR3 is TGTGCCAGCAGCTTAGGAGGTTCAGGCCCCGAGCAGTACTTC. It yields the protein CASSLGGSGPEQYF.

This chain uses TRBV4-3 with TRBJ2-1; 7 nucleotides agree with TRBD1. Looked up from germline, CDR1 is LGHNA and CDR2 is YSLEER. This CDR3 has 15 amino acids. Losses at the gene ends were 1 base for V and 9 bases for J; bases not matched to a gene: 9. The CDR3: CASSQVWQGDIEQFF. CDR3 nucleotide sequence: TGCGCCAGCAGCCAAGTGTGGCAGGGGGATATTGAGCAGTTCTTC.

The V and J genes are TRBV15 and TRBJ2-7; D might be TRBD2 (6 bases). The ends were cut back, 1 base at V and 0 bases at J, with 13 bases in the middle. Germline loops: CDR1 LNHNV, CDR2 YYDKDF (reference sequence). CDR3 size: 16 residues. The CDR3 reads CATSRGGISSSYEQYF. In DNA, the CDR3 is TGTGCCACCAGCAGAGGCGGGATTTCAAGCTCCTACGAGCAGTACTTC.

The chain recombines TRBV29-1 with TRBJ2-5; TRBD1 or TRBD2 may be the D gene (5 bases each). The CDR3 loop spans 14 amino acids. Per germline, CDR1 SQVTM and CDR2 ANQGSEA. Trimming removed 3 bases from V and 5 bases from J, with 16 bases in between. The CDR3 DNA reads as TGCAGCGTTGAGGGACCGATCGAATGGGAGACCCAGTACTTC. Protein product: CSVEGPIEWETQYF.

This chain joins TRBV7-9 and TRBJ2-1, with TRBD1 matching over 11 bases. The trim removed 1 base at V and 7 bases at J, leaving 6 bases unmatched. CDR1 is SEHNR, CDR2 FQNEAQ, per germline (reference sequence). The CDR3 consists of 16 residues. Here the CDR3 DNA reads TGTGCCAGCAGCTTAGGGTGGACAGGGGGCGGGAATGAGCAGTTCTTC. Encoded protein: CASSLGWTGGGNEQFF.

The CDR3 spells CASSYSTSGVAETQYF. The CDR3 DNA follows: TGTGCCAGCAGTTACTCGACTAGCGGGGTCGCCGAGACCCAGTACTTC. The gene calls are TRBV6-5 and TRBJ2-5; 11 bases are a match to TRBD2. With 0 bases clipped from V and 5 bases from J, the junction kept 5 bases outside the gene matches. The CDR3 is 16 amino acids. Germline V gene data show CDR1 as MNHEY and CDR2 as SVGAGI.

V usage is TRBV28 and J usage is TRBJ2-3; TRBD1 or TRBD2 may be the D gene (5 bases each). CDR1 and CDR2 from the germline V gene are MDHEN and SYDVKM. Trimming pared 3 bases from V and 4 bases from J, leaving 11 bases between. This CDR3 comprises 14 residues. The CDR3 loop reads CASSFGGVADTQYF. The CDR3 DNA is TGTGCCAGCAGTTTTGGGGGAGTGGCAGATACGCAGTATTTT. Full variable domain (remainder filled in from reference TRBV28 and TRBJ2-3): DVKVTQSSRYLVKRTGEKVFLECVQDMDHENMFWYRQDPGLGLRLIYFSYDVKMKEKGDIPEGYSVSREKKERFSLILESASTNQTSMYLCASSFGGVADTQYFGPGTRLTVL.

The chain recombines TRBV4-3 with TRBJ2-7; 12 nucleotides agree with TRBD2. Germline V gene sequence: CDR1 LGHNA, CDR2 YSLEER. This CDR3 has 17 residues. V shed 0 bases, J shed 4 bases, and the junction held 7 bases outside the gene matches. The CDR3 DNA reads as TGCGCCAGCAGCCAAGATCCATCTAGCGGGAGGGGGTACGAGCAGTACTTC. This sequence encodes CASSQDPSSGRGYEQYF.

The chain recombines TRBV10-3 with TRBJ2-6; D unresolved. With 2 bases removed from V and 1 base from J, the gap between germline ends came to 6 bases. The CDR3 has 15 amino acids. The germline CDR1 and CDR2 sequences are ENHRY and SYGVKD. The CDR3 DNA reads TGTGCCATCAGTGAGGTGTGGTCTGGGGCCAACGTCCTGACTTTC. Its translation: CAISEVWSGANVLTF.

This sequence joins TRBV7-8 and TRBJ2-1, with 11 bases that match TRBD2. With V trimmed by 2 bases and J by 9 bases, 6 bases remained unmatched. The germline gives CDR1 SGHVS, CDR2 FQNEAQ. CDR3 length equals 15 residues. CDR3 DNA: TGTGCCAGCAGCTTAACTAGCGGGAGCGGGAGTGAGCAGTTCTTC. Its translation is CASSLTSGSGSEQFF.

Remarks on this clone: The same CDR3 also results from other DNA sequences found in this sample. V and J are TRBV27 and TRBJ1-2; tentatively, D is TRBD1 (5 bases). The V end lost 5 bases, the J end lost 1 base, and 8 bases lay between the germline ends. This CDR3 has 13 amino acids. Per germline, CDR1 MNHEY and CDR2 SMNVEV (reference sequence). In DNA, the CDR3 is TGTGCCAGCAGTCTGACAGTTAACTATGGCTACACCTTC. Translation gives CASSLTVNYGYTF.

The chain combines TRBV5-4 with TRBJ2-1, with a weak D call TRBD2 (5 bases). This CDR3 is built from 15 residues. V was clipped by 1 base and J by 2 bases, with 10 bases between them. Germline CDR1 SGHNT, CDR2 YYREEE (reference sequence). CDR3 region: CASSLPSGTYNEQFF. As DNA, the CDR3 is TGTGCCAGCAGCTTGCCCAGCGGAACCTACAATGAGCAGTTCTTC.

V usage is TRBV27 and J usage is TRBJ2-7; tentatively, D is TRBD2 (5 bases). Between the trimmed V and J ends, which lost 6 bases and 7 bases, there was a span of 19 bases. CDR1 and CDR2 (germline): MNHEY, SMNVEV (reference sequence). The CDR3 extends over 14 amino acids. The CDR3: CASSHLPTSGEQYF. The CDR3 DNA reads TGTGCCAGCAGCCACCTTCCTACGTCGGGGGAGCAGTACTTC.

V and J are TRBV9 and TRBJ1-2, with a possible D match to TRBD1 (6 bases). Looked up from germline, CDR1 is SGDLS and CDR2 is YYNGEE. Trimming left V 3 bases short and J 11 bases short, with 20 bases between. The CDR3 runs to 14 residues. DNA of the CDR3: TGTGCCAGCAGCGCCCCCGGGGGCAGGGCCTCATACACCTTC. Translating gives CASSAPGGRASYTF.

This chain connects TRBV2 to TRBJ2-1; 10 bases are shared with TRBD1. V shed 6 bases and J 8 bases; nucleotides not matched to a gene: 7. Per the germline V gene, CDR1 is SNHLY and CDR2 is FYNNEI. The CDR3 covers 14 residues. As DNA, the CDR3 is TGTGCCAGCAGGGGACAGGGGTTGTTCCATGAGCAGTTCTTC. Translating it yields CASRGQGLFHEQFF.

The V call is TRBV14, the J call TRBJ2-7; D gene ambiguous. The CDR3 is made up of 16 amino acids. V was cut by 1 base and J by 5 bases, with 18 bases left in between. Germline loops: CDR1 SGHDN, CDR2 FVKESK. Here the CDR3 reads CASSQAFVVRINEQYF. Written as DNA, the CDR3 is TGTGCCAGCAGCCAAGCCTTTGTCGTACGGATAAACGAGCAGTACTTC. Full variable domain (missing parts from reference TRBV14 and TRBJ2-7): EAGVTQFPSHSVIEKGQTVTLRCDPISGHDNLYWYRRVMGKEIKFLLHFVKESKQDESGMPNNRFLAERTGGTYSTLKVQPAELEDSGVYFCASSQAFVVRINEQYFGPGTRLTVT.

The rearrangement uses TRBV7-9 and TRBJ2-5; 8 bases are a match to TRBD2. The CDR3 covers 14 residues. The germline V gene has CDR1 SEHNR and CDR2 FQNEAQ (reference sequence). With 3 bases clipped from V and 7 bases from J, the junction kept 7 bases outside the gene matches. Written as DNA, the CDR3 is TGTGCCAGCAGCTTCGGGAGGGGACCTTGGACCCAGTACTTC. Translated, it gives CASSFGRGPWTQYF.

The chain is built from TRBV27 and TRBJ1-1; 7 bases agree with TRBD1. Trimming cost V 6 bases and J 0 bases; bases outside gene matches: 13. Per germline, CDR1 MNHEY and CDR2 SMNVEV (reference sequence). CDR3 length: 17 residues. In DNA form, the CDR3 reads TGTGCCAGCAGCAGGGGGGGGCCACTCTCTATGAACACTGAAGCTTTCTTT. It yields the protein CASSRGGPLSMNTEAFF.